This TCR beta chain appears in the sequencing data of a study of T cells expressing NK-cell markers. Libraries used 5'RACE template switching adding universal primer site and UMIs. TCRdb reprocessed the 5' RACE reads, with one entry per CDR3 protein and no DNA. Its table lists under 200,000 distinct CDR3 sequences. The CDR3 has 16 residues. The TCR sequence derives from a woman between 18 and 75 years old in good health. The chain combines TRBV12-3 or TRBV12-4 with TRBJ2-1; checking the TCRdb D call of TRBD2 is not possible without DNA. Sequencing used blood T cells: a sorted CD56 or NKG2C T cell subset, CD4+ or CD8+ T cells, or bulk PBMC T cells (not recorded which). The CDR3 sequence is CASSLSSGRAINEQFF.